This T cell receptor (beta chain) came from a study of shared clonotypes between healthy human individuals. Produced via immunoSEQ multiplex PCR; TCRdb's table is partial and in-frame only. This sample carries about 2.4 million clones, roughly 93% of them seen once, and the ten largest clones take 0.36%. V was shortened by 4 bases and J by 8 bases, with 18 bases between the two germline ends. Germline loops: CDR1 LNHDA, CDR2 SQIVND (reference sequence). This CDR3 has 15 amino acids. This TCR was recovered from a young man in good health. Some clones in this sample may be carry-over from other donors' samples. The chain employs TRBV19 and TRBJ2-1; D not certain. Specimen: naive CD4+ T cells from PBMCs. Subset noted: CD45RA+ positively selected. The CDR3 DNA is TGTGCCAGTAGTACCGACGTGCCACCCGGCCATGAGCAGTTCTTC. Translated: CASSTDVPPGHEQFF.